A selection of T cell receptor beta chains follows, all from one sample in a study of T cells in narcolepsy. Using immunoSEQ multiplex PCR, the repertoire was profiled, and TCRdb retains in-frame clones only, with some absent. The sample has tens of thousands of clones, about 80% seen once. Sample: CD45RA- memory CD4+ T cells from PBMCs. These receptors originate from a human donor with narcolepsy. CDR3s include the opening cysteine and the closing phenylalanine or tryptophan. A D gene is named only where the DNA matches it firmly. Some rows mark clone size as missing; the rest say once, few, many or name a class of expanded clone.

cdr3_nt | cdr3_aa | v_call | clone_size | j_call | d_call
TGTGCCAGCAGTTTAGCCCGGCAAGAGACCCAGTACTTC | CASSLARQETQYF | TRBV6-1 | - | TRBJ2-5 | -
TGTGCCAGCTCACCAAAGGGGAGCACAGATACGCAGTATTTT | CASSPKGSTDTQYF | TRBV18 | - | TRBJ2-3 | -
TGCGCCAGCAGCTTAATCGGGGGGCGAATGGCGAACCCCATATATTTT | CASSLIGGRMANPIYF | TRBV5-1 | - | TRBJ1-3 | -
TGTGCCAGCAGCTTGGAACGGACGGAGACCCAGTACTTC | CASSLERTETQYF | TRBV5-4 | - | TRBJ2-5 | -
TGCGCCAGCAGCCAACCGAGCGGGGATGAGCAGTTCTTC | CASSQPSGDEQFF | TRBV4-3 | - | TRBJ2-1 | TRBD2
TGTGCCAGCAGCGTCACAACGGGGGGGCCCACAGATACGCAGTATTTT | CASSVTTGGPTDTQYF | TRBV9 | - | TRBJ2-3 | TRBD2
TGTGCCTGGAGCGAAGGCAGGGGGTTTAAACTGTTTTTT | CAWSEGRGFKLFF | TRBV30 | - | TRBJ1-4 | TRBD1
TGTGCCAGCAGCTCAGCCTGGGGGCCAGGCGAGCAGTTCTTC | CASSSAWGPGEQFF | TRBV7-2 | - | TRBJ2-1 | -
TGTGCCAGCAGCACTGGGACTGAATACTATGGCTACACCTTC | CASSTGTEYYGYTF | TRBV7-8 | - | TRBJ1-2 | -
TGTGCCAGCAGCGCCTACAGGGGGCCTAATGAAAAACTGTTTTTT | CASSAYRGPNEKLFF | TRBV13 | - | TRBJ1-4 | TRBD1
TGTGCCAGTAGCGAATCCGGGACAGGGGGCTTCGTTGGCTACACCTTC | CASSESGTGGFVGYTF | TRBV19 | - | TRBJ1-2 | TRBD1
TGTGCCAGCAGCCCAAGCGGGGGGGCAGCAGATACGCAGTATTTT | CASSPSGGAADTQYF | TRBV4-2 | - | TRBJ2-3 | TRBD2
TGCGCCAGCAGCTTGCCCGTAGCGGGGGAAGAGACCCAGTACTTC | CASSLPVAGEETQYF | TRBV5-1 | - | TRBJ2-5 | TRBD2
TGTGCCTGGAGTACAGGGGTCACTGAAGCTTTCTTT | CAWSTGVTEAFF | TRBV30 | - | TRBJ1-1 | TRBD1
TGCGCCAGCAGTCCCACTGGCAATCAGCCCCAGCATTTT | CASSPTGNQPQHF | TRBV10-2 | - | TRBJ1-5 | -
TGTGCCAGCAGCCCACAGGGGATGGGGGAGCAGTTCTTC | CASSPQGMGEQFF | TRBV14 | once | TRBJ2-1 | TRBD1
TGTGCCAGTAGTATATCCCCAAGCAATGAGCAGTTCTTC | CASSISPSNEQFF | TRBV19 | once | TRBJ2-1 | -
TGCGCCAGCAGGGGGGACAGTGCGGAAAAACTGTTTTTT | CASRGDSAEKLFF | TRBV10-2 | - | TRBJ1-4 | TRBD1
TGTGCCAGCAGACGACCGGGACAGGGGGACTACGAGCAGTACTTC | CASRRPGQGDYEQYF | TRBV6-1 | - | TRBJ2-7 | TRBD1
TGTGCCAGCAGTTACACGCGGGGTACGGCTTTCTTT | CASSYTRGTAFF | TRBV6-5 | - | TRBJ1-1 | -
TGCGCCAGCAGTGAAATGGACAGGGGCTACGAGCAGTACTTC | CASSEMDRGYEQYF | TRBV10-2 | few | TRBJ2-7 | TRBD1